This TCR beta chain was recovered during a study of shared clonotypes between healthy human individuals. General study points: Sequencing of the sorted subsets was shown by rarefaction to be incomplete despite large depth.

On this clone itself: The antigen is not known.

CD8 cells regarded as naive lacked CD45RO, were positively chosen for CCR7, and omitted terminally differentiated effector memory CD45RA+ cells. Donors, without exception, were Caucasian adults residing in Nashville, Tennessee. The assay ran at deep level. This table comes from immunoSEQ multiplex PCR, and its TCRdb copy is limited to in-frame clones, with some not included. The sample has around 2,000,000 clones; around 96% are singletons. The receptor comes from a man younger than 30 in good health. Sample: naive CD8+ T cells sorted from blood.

In nucleotides, the CDR3 is TGTGCCAGCAGTTCCGCGGACCTAGCGGACAATGAGCAGTTCTTC. Translated: CASSSADLADNEQFF. The chain recombines TRBV7-9 with TRBJ2-1; the match to TRBD2 covers 7 bases. Losses at the gene ends were 6 bases for V and 5 bases for J; bases not matched to a gene: 10. The CDR3 is 15 amino acids. Germline V lookup: CDR1 SEHNR, CDR2 FQNEAQ (reference sequence).